This T cell receptor (beta chain) was obtained from a study of regulatory T cells in long-lasting Graves disease. Library construction for TCR beta used iRepertoire HTBI primers and Arm-PCR of CDR3 regions. In TCRdb, the multiplex PCR reads were re-called with MiXCR into one record per CDR3 protein. The repertoire holds about 540,000 distinct CDR3 sequences, about 13% seen once, with roughly 10% in the top ten. Time point reported: newly diagnosed GD, antithyroid drugs for less than 3 months. There was RNA extracted from PBMCs, and the TCR library was made from it. The CDR3 is 12 amino acids. Trimming took off 6 bases at V and 5 bases at J, with 10 bases between the two ends. Germline V CDR1 and CDR2: LNHDA, SQIVND (reference sequence). This same sample was also part of a study on T cells in Graves' hyperthyroidism and ophthalmopathy.

The receptor's source is a young man with Graves disease. This specimen consisted of peripheral blood mononuclear cells (PBMCs), obtained at new diagnosis, from a patient treated with antithyroid drugs. V is TRBV19 and J is TRBJ1-2, with D perhaps matching TRBD1 (6 bases). CDR3 DNA: TGTGCCAGTAGGGGGACATTTTATGGCTACACCTTC. This gives the protein CASRGTFYGYTF. Using reference TRBV19 and TRBJ1-2 for the parts outside the CDR3, the full variable domain is DGGITQSPKYLFRKEGQNVTLSCEQNLNHDAMYWYRQDPGQGLRLIYYSQIVNDFQKGDIAEGYSVSREKKESFPLTVTSAQKNPTAFYLCASRGTFYGYTFGSGTRLTVV.